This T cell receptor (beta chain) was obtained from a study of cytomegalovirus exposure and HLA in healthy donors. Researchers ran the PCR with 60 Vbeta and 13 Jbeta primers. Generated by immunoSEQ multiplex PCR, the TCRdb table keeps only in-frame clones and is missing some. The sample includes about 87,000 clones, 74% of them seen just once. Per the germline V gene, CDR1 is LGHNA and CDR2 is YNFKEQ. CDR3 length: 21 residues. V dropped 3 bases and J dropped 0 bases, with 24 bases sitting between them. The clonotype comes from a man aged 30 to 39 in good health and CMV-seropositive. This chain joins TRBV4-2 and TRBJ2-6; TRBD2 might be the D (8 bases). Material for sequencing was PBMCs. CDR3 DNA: TGTGCCAGCAGCCAGGACCCCGGGAGGGGGACAGTTTTCTCTGGGGCCAACGTCCTGACTTTC. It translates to CASSQDPGRGTVFSGANVLTF.